This T cell receptor beta chain was captured in a study of CD8+CD57+ T cells in acquired aplastic anemia. Study-wide context: Recorded DNA amounts for sorted CD4+ and CD8+ cells had an average of 3.2 ug. The study obtained about 9.9 million reads on average for CD4+ cells from healthy donors.

This clonotype was seen a single time. No antigen is known for it. General study findings and limits: Patients and controls shared 25 to 30 CD8+ CDR3 sequences.

Genomic DNA served as template for TCR beta VDJ and CDR3 profiling. Each CDR3 protein is one row after TCRdb ran MiXCR on the reads. The table includes a few hundred thousand distinct CDR3 sequences, about 59% detected once. This receptor was identified in a human donor in good health. The sequencing sample was made of sorted CD4+, CD8+, or CD8+CD57+ T cells (not recorded which) from PBMCs.

The CDR3: CASSLVGQGGEQYF. The CDR3 region has the DNA TGTGCCAGCAGCTTAGTTGGACAGGGAGGCGAGCAGTACTTC. V and J are TRBV7-3 and TRBJ2-7; TRBD1 matches at 8 bases. CDR3 length: 14 residues. Germline V gene sequence: CDR1 SGHTA, CDR2 FQGTGA. Unmatched junction bases numbered 6, after V lost 2 bases and J lost 6 bases.